The T cell receptor (beta chain) described here comes from a study of T cell repertoires in cytomegalovirus infection. TCRdb passed the reads through MiXCR, listing each CDR3 protein once. The table includes hundreds of thousands of distinct CDR3 sequences, roughly 43% detected once. Per germline, CDR1 SGHVS and CDR2 FQNEAQ. V lost 2 bases, J lost 4 bases, and 4 bases stayed unmatched. The CDR3 loop spans 15 amino acids. With respect to this clonotype: The antigen is undetermined.

The sample was cultured PBMCs, taken from culture after CMV antigen stimulation. This TCR was recovered from a human donor in good health (CMV status not recorded). Some clones in this sample may be carry-over from other donors' samples. This chain joins TRBV7-8 and TRBJ2-3, with 9 bases lining up with TRBD2. CDR3 DNA sequence: TGTGCCAGCAGCTTATCTGCGGGGGGGGCAGATACGCAGTATTTT. Translation gives CASSLSAGGADTQYF.